The TCR beta chain under discussion was sequenced for a study of T-cell memory formation after mild COVID-19. Each CDR3 protein is one row after TCRdb ran MiXCR on the 5' RACE reads. This sample has some 7,100 distinct CDR3 sequences, with roughly 58% found just once. Study-level findings and limits: Pre-infection memory contained some responding clones, which suggested that cross-reactive memory had joined. From day 15 to 85, contracting clones were balanced between CD4 and CD8, whereas later expanders leaned toward CD4+. Chiefly within CM and EM were the contracting CD4+ clones; CD8+ ones were within EMRA.

Unmatched junction bases numbered 11, after V lost 5 bases and J lost 14 bases. This CDR3 has 15 residues. Germline values: CDR1 SGHVS, CDR2 FNYEAQ. This clonotype is medium-sized by share. What it binds is unknown. The V gene is TRBV7-6, the J gene TRBJ2-1; 14 bases align to TRBD2. Sequenced sample: PBMCs or a T cell subset sorted from them (not recorded which). The clonotype was recovered from an adult who had mild COVID-19 (a few samples of this study predate the infection). Cell type and time point are not known. The CDR3 DNA is TGTGCCAGCAGCCCTAGACTAGCGGGGGGGCCATCCGAGTTCTTC. Its protein product is CASSPRLAGGPSEFF. The full variable domain, with the rest looked up from reference TRBV7-6 and TRBJ2-1, is GAGVSQSPRYKVTKRGQDVALRCDPISGHVSLYWYRQALGQGPEFLTYFNYEAQQDKSGLPNDRFSAERPEGSISTLTIQRTEQRDSAMYRCASSPRLAGGPSEFFGPGTRLTVL.